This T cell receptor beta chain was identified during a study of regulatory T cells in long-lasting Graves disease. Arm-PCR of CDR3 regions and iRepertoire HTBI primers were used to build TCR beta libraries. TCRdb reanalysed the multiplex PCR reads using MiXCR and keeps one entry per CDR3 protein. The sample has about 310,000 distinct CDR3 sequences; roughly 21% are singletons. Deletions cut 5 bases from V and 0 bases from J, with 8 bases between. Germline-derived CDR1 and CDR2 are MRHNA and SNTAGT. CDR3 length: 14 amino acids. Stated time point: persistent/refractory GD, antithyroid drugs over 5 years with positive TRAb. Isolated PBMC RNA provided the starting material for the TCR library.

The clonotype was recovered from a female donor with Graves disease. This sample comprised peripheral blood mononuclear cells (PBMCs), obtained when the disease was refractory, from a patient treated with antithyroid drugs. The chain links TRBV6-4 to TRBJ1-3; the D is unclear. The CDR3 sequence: CASSFASSGNTIYF. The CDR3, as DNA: TGTGCCAGCAGTTTCGCTAGCTCTGGAAACACCATATATTTT.